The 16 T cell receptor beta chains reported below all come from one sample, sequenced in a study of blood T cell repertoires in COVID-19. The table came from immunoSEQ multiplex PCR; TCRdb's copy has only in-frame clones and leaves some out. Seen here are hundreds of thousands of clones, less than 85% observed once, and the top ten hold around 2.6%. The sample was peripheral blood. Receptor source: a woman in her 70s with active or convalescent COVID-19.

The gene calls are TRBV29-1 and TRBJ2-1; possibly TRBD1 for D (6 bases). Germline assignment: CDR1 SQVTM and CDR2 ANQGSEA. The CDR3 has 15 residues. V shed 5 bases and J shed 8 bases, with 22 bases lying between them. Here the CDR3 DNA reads TGCAGCGTTCTCACCGGGACCGCACACAGGGATGAGCAGTTCTTC. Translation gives CSVLTGTAHRDEQFF.

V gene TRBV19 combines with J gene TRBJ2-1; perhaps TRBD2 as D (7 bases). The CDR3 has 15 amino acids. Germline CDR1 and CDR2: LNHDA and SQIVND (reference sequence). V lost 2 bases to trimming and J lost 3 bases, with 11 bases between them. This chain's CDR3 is CASSIRGEGYNEQFF. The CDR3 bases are TGTGCCAGTAGTATAAGGGGGGAGGGCTACAATGAGCAGTTCTTC.

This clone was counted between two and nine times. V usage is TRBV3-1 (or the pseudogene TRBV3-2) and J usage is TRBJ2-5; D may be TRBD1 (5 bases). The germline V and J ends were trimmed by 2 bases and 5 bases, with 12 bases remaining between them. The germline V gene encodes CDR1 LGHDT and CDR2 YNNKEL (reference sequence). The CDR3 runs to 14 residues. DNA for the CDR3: TGTGCCAGCAGCCAAATCCATCAGGGCGAGACCCAGTACTTC. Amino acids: CASSQIHQGETQYF.

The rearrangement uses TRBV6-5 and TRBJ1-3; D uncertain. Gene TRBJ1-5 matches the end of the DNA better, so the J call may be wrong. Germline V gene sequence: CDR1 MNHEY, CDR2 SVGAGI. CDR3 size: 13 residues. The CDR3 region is CASRSTTYPGQHF. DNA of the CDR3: TGTGCCAGCAGATCTACCACCTACCCGGGACAGCATTTT.

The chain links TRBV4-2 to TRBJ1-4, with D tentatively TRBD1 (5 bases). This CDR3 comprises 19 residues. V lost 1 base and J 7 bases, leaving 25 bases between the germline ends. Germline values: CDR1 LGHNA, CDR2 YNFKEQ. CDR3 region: CASSQAGTSPSEFGEKLFF. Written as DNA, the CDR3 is TGTGCCAGCAGCCAAGCTGGGACTTCTCCCTCAGAGTTCGGTGAAAAACTGTTTTTT.

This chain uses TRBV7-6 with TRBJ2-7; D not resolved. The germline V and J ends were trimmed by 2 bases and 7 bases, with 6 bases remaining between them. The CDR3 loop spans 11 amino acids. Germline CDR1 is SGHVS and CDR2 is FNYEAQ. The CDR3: CASSLMREQYF. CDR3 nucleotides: TGTGCCAGCAGCTTAATGCGAGAGCAGTACTTC. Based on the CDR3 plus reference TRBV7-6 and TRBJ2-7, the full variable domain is GAGVSQSPRYKVTKRGQDVALRCDPISGHVSLYWYRQALGQGPEFLTYFNYEAQQDKSGLPNDRFSAERPEGSISTLTIQRTEQRDSAMYRCASSLMREQYFGPGTRLTVT.

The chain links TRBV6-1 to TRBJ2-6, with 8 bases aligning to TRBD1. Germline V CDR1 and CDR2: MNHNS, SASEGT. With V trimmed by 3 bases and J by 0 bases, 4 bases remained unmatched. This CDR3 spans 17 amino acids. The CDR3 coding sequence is TGTGCCAGCAGTGAGCGGACAGGGTACTCTGGGGCCAACGTCCTGACTTTC. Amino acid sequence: CASSERTGYSGANVLTF.

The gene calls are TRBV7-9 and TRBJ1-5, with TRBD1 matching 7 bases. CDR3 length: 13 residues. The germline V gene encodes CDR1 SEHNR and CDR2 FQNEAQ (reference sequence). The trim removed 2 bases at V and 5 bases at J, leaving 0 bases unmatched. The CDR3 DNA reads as TGTGCCAGCAGCTTACAGGGGGATCAGCCCCAGCATTTT. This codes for CASSLQGDQPQHF.

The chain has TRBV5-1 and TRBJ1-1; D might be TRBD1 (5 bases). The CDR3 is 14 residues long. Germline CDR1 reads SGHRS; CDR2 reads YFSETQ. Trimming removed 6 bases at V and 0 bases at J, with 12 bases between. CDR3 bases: TGCGCCAGCAAGCTCTTGACAGTGAACACTGAAGCTTTCTTT. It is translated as CASKLLTVNTEAFF.

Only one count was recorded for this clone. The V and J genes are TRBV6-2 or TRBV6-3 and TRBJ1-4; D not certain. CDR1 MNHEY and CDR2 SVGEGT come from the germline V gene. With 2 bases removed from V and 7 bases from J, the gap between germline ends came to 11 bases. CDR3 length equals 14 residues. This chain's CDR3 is CASSYLGRGEKLFF. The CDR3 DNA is TGTGCCAGCAGTTACCTGGGTCGGGGTGAAAAACTGTTTTTT.

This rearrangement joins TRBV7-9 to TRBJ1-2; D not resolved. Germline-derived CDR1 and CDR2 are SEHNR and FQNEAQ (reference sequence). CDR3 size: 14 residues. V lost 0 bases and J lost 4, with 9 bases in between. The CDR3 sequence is CASSLASLIYGYTF. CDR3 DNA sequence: TGTGCCAGCAGCTTAGCCTCTCTTATCTATGGCTACACCTTC.

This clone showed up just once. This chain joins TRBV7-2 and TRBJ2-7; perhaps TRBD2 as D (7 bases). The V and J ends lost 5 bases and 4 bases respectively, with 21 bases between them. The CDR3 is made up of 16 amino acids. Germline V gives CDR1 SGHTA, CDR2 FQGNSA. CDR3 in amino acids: CASSPLAFGGPYEQYF. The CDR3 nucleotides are TGTGCCAGCAGCCCACTGGCCTTCGGGGGGCCGTACGAGCAGTACTTC.

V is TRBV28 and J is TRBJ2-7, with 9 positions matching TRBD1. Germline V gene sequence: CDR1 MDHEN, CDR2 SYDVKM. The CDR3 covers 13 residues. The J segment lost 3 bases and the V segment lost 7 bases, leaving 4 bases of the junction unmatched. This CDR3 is CASTSTGGYEQYF. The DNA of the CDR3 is TGTGCCAGCACCTCGACAGGGGGCTACGAGCAGTACTTC. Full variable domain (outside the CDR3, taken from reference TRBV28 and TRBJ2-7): DVKVTQSSRYLVKRTGEKVFLECVQDMDHENMFWYRQDPGLGLRLIYFSYDVKMKEKGDIPEGYSVSREKKERFSLILESASTNQTSMYLCASTSTGGYEQYFGPGTRLTVT.

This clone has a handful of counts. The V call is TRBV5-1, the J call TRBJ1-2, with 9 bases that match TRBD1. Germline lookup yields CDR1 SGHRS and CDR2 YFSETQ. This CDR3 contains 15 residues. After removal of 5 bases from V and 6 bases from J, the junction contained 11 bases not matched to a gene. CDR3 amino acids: CASRATGGLDHGYTF. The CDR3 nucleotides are TGCGCCAGCAGAGCGACAGGGGGGCTCGACCATGGCTACACCTTC.

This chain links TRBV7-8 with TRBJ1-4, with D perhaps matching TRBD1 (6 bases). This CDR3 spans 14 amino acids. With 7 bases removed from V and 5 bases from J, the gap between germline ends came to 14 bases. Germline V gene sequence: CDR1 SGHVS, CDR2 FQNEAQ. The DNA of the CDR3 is TGTGCCAGCACCAAGGGAGGGGGAAATGAAAAACTGTTTTTT. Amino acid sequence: CASTKGGGNEKLFF.

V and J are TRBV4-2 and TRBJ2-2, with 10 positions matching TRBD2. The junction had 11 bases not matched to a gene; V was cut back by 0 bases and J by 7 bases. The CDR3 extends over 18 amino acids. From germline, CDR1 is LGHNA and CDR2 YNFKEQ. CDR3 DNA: TGTGCCAGCAGCCAAGATCAAGGAGGGACTAGCGTCGGCGGGGAGCTGTTTTTT. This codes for CASSQDQGGTSVGGELFF.